This T cell receptor beta chain was found in a study of T cell clonality in common variable immunodeficiency. Ten or more counts support this clone. The antigen remains undetermined. The DNA ends 3 residues before the CDR3 does, and the rest of the CDR3 is filled in from the germline J gene. Both groups were predominantly of Caucasian heritage. This CDR3 is 13 amino acids long. Germline V gene data show CDR1 as GTSNPN and CDR2 as SVGIG (reference sequence). V was clipped by 3 bases and J by 3 bases; unmatched bases: 4. CVID and control samples used equivalent genomic DNA input. TCRdb keeps only in-frame clones here, not all; method: immunoSEQ multiplex PCR. Altogether approximately 40,000 clones were found in the sample, and no singletons occur. Whole-study findings and limits: TCRbeta clonality was increased in CVID versus healthy controls. Shared TCRbeta clones were fewer between CVID subjects than controls.

The chain joins TRBV30 to TRBJ1-2; the match to TRBD1 covers 7 bases. This sequence was found in a person aged 18 to 70 in good health. The sample taken for sequencing was peripheral blood mononuclear cells. The covered CDR3 bases are TGTGCCTGGAGGGCAGGGGGATACTATGGC. Translation: CAWRAGGYYG. The whole CDR3 sequence is CAWRAGGYYGYTF.